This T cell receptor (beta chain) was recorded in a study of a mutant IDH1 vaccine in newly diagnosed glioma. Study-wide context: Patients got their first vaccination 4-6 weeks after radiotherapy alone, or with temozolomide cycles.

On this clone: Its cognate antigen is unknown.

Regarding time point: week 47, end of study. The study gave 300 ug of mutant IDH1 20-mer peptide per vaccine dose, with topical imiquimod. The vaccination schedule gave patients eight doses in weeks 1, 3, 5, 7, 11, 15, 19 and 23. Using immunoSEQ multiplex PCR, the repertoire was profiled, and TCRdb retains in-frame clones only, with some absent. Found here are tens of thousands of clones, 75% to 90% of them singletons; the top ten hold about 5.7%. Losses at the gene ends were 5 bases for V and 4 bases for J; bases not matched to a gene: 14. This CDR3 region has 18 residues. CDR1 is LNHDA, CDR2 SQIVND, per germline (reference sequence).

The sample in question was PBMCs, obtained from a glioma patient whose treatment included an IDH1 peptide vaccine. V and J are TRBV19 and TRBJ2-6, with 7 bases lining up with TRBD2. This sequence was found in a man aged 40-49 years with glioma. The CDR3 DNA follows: TGTGCCAGTAGTGGGGAGGGCGGGCACCGCTTGGGGGCCAACGTCCTGACTTTC. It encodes CASSGEGGHRLGANVLTF.